Each of the 22 T cell receptor beta chains below was sequenced from the same sample in a study of T cells in narcolepsy. Only in-frame clones appear in the TCRdb table, and some are missing; sequencing was by immunoSEQ multiplex PCR. The table lists fewer than 35,000 clones, 78% of them singletons. Sequenced sample: CD45RA- memory CD4+ T cells from PBMCs. Source of these receptors: a human donor with narcolepsy.

The chain recombines TRBV6-5 with TRBJ1-6, with D maybe TRBD1 (5 bases). Germline V lookup: CDR1 MNHEY, CDR2 SVGAGI. This CDR3 region has 15 residues. V lost 7 bases and J lost 7, with 17 bases in between. The CDR3 protein is CASIGSGLGNSPLHF. In DNA form, the CDR3 reads TGTGCCAGCATAGGGTCAGGGTTGGGGAATTCACCCCTCCACTTT.

Worth noting for this clone: A junction boundary mismatches the germline segment, possibly from a read error. V and J are TRBV11-1 and TRBJ2-5, with D perhaps matching TRBD1 (6 bases). The CDR3 has 16 residues. Germline values: CDR1 SGHAT, CDR2 FQDESV (reference sequence). The CDR3 reads CASSLGVQGTQETQYF. The CDR3 DNA sequence: TGTGCCAGTAGCTTAGGGGTACAGGGTACTCAAGAGACCCAGTACTTC.

The V call is TRBV29-1, the J call TRBJ1-2; 8 nucleotides align to TRBD1. Looked up from germline, CDR1 is SQVTM and CDR2 is ANQGSEA. Trimming cost V 7 bases and J 2 bases; bases outside gene matches: 3. The CDR3 contains 12 residues. CDR3 region: CSGGQGNYGYTF. The CDR3 nucleotides are TGCAGCGGAGGACAGGGCAACTATGGCTACACCTTC.

The rearrangement uses TRBV25-1 and TRBJ2-1; maybe TRBD1 (6 bases). The CDR3 spans 12 residues. Germline lookup yields CDR1 MGHDK and CDR2 SYGVNS. Trimming pared 5 bases from V and 7 bases from J, leaving 9 bases between. CDR3 coding DNA: TGTGCCAGCAGTCGCAGGGGAAATGAGCAGTTCTTC. Translated: CASSRRGNEQFF.

The chain couples TRBV4-2 to TRBJ2-7; D is ambiguous. V was pared by 0 bases and J by 7 bases, with 16 bases between. Looked up from germline, CDR1 is LGHNA and CDR2 is YNFKEQ. This CDR3 comprises 15 residues. In DNA, the CDR3 is TGTGCCAGCAGCCAAGAAGAAGACTCATATTGGGAGCAGTACTTC. This translates into CASSQEEDSYWEQYF.

This clone turned up a few times. The chain carries TRBV19 and TRBJ1-3, with TRBD1 matching over 7 bases. The CDR3 runs 15 residues. Trimming took 5 bases from V and 1 from J; bases not matched to a gene: 5. Germline CDR1 and CDR2: LNHDA and SQIVND (reference sequence). This CDR3 is CASSPTGQSGNTIYF. CDR3 DNA sequence: TGTGCCAGTAGTCCGACAGGGCAGTCTGGAAACACCATATATTTT.

The gene calls are TRBV11-2 and TRBJ1-5; tentatively, D is TRBD1 (6 bases). CDR3 length: 15 amino acids. The V gene's germline CDR1 is SGHAT and CDR2 FQNNGV. Deletions cut 6 bases from V and 6 bases from J, with 18 bases between. This chain's CDR3 is CASSVGRGIGQPQHF. CDR3 bases: TGTGCCAGCAGTGTAGGCAGGGGAATTGGTCAGCCCCAGCATTTT.

V is TRBV6-1 and J is TRBJ2-1, with TRBD1 as a possible D gene (6 bases). Trimming pared 5 bases from V and 7 bases from J, leaving 12 bases between. The CDR3 covers 13 residues. Germline V gene data show CDR1 as MNHNS and CDR2 as SASEGT. The CDR3 region has the DNA TGTGCCAGCAGTAACAACAGGGTAAATGAGCAGTTCTTC. It codes for CASSNNRVNEQFF.

This chain joins TRBV25-1 and TRBJ1-2; TRBD1 is a possible D gene (5 bases). Germline loops: CDR1 MGHDK, CDR2 SYGVNS. CDR3 size: 13 residues. V shed 8 bases and J shed 8 bases, with 18 bases lying between them. The CDR3 DNA reads TGTGCCAGCGATCCCGGGGGGACTAGGGGCTACACCTTC. This translates into CASDPGGTRGYTF.

V and J are TRBV25-1 and TRBJ2-5; D is uncertain. The CDR3 spans 14 residues. Deletions cut 3 bases from V and 2 bases from J, with 10 bases between. Per the germline V gene, CDR1 is MGHDK and CDR2 is SYGVNS. The CDR3 reads CASSDNMGQETQYF. The CDR3 bases are TGTGCCAGCAGTGATAATATGGGGCAAGAGACCCAGTACTTC.

This clone was detected only once. The chain couples TRBV9 to TRBJ2-2; tentative D call: TRBD1 (6 bases). The length of the CDR3 is 15 residues. V dropped 2 bases and J dropped 4 bases, with 12 bases sitting between them. Germline V gene lookup returns CDR1 SGDLS and CDR2 YYNGEE. CDR3 bases: TGTGCCAGCAGCGTCACAGGGTCCGCCACCGGGGAGCTGTTTTTT. Residues: CASSVTGSATGELFF.

This clone was detected only a few times. V and J are TRBV4-1 and TRBJ2-2; D unresolved. V lost 4 bases and J 0 bases, leaving 12 bases between the germline ends. The V gene's germline CDR1 is MGHRA and CDR2 YSYEKL. This CDR3 spans 16 amino acids. CDR3 amino acids: CASSPRTRSNTGELFF. DNA of the CDR3: TGCGCCAGCAGCCCCAGGACGCGGTCGAACACCGGGGAGCTGTTTTTT.

J is TRBJ1-1 and V is TRBV29-1, with D possibly TRBD1 on 6 matching bases. This CDR3 has 13 residues. Germline lookup yields CDR1 SQVTM and CDR2 ANQGSEA. The V end lost 8 bases, the J end lost 1 base, and 14 bases lay between the germline ends. CDR3 DNA: TGCAGCTCAGCAAAGGGGGAGAACACTGAAGCTTTCTTT. This translates into CSSAKGENTEAFF.

V is TRBV5-1 and J is TRBJ2-1; possible D gene TRBD2, 7 bases. CDR1 is SGHRS, CDR2 YFSETQ, per germline. V lost 2 bases, J lost 2 bases, and 14 bases lay in between. The CDR3 totals 16 residues. The CDR3 sequence: CASSFGGASTYNEQFF. The CDR3 nucleotides read TGCGCCAGCAGCTTTGGGGGGGCAAGCACCTACAATGAGCAGTTCTTC.

The J gene is TRBJ1-4, the V gene TRBV15; D may be TRBD1 (6 bases). The CDR3 runs 15 residues. Germline assignment: CDR1 LNHNV and CDR2 YYDKDF (reference sequence). Trimming stripped 1 base from V and 7 bases from J, with 13 bases between. CDR3 DNA: TGTGCCACCAGCAGAGTTGGGGGGCGCAGTGAAAAACTGTTTTTT. Residues: CATSRVGGRSEKLFF.

The V and J genes are TRBV4-1 and TRBJ2-7; unclear D gene. Germline CDR1 MGHRA, CDR2 YSYEKL. Trimming left V 0 bases short and J 0 bases short, with 9 bases between. This CDR3 comprises 15 residues. The CDR3 DNA reads TGCGCCAGCAGCCAAGATTGGGGTTACTCCTACGAGCAGTACTTC. Its protein product is CASSQDWGYSYEQYF.

This clone is medium-sized within its sample. The chain combines TRBV14 with TRBJ1-1; TRBD1 aligns across 7 bases. Trimming took 3 bases from V and 3 from J; bases not matched to a gene: 1. Germline-derived CDR1 and CDR2 are SGHDN and FVKESK. This CDR3 comprises 13 residues. The CDR3 loop reads CASSQRGHTEAFF. CDR3 in DNA: TGTGCCAGCAGCCAGAGGGGGCACACTGAAGCTTTCTTT. Filled out from reference TRBV14 and TRBJ1-1, the complete variable domain reads EAGVTQFPSHSVIEKGQTVTLRCDPISGHDNLYWYRRVMGKEIKFLLHFVKESKQDESGMPNNRFLAERTGGTYSTLKVQPAELEDSGVYFCASSQRGHTEAFFGQGTRLTVV.

This clone was seen only a few times. The gene calls are TRBV7-2 and TRBJ2-7, with 15 bases identical to TRBD2. The CDR3 length is 17 residues. The V gene end was trimmed by 5 bases and the J gene end by 7 bases; junction bases not matched to a gene: 12. Germline V gene lookup returns CDR1 SGHTA and CDR2 FQGNSA. The CDR3 coding sequence is TGTGCCAGCAGCGTGTCCCTCGGGACTAGCGGGAGGAAGGAGCAGTACTTC. This sequence encodes CASSVSLGTSGRKEQYF.

Written as DNA, the CDR3 is TGTGCCAGCAGTGAAGCGCGCGGGAGTGGTGAGACCCAGTACTTC. It translates to CASSEARGSGETQYF. The chain is built from TRBV6-1 and TRBJ2-5, with 7 nucleotides matching TRBD2. V lost 0 bases to trimming and J lost 5 bases; unmatched junction nucleotides: 6. This CDR3 has 15 amino acids. CDR1 is MNHNS and CDR2 is SASEGT in the germline V gene.

V gene TRBV5-4 combines with J gene TRBJ2-1; 8 bases line up with TRBD2. V gave up 5 bases and J gave up 0 bases; unmatched junction bases: 4. CDR1 and CDR2 (germline): SGHNT, YYREEE (reference sequence). The length of the CDR3 is 15 residues. CDR3 sequence: CASRPTSGSYNEQFF. The CDR3 nucleotides are TGTGCCAGCAGGCCCACTAGCGGCTCCTACAATGAGCAGTTCTTC. The entire variable domain, with the rest obtained from reference TRBV5-4 and TRBJ2-1, is as follows: ETGVTQSPTHLIKTRGQQVTLRCSSQSGHNTVSWYQQALGQGPQFIFQYYREEENGRGNFPPRFSGLQFPNYSSELNVNALELDDSALYLCASRPTSGSYNEQFFGPGTRLTVL.

The chain carries TRBV6-6 and TRBJ2-3; D could derive from TRBD1 or TRBD2 (6 bases each). V lost 7 bases, J lost 0 bases, and 17 bases lay in between. CDR3 length: 16 residues. The germline V gene has CDR1 MNHNY and CDR2 SVGAGI (reference sequence). The CDR3 loop is CASIASGGRSTDTQYF. The CDR3 coding sequence is TGTGCCAGCATCGCCTCCGGGGGCCGAAGCACAGATACGCAGTATTTT.

This clone has only one observation. This rearrangement joins TRBV15 to TRBJ2-7; 8 nucleotides align to TRBD1. Per the germline V gene, CDR1 is LNHNV and CDR2 is YYDKDF (reference sequence). The J segment lost 2 bases and the V segment lost 3 bases, leaving 3 bases of the junction unmatched. The CDR3 has 14 amino acids. CDR3 in amino acids: CATSSNRGAYEQYF. The CDR3 DNA reads as TGTGCCACCAGCAGCAACAGGGGGGCCTACGAGCAGTACTTC.